The 27 T cell receptor beta chains in this list originate from one sample, sequenced in a study of blood T cells in healthy people across ages (dated by TCRdb to about 2015). Libraries came from 5' RACE. Sequencing instrument: Illumina HiSeq 2500. A second 7 to 11 cycle PCR used a sample-barcoded 5' primer and a J-beta primer mix. The public reads were quality trimmed at Q25 with fastp and then assembled into clones with MiXCR by TCRdb, keeping productive beta chains. Rows with one shared CDR3 protein collapse into an entry with the most common genes and DNA. This sample gives hundreds of thousands of distinct CDR3 sequences in total; 55% to 75% of them show up just once. The ten largest account for 22% of the sample. The sequenced sample was blood. Receptors were obtained from a man aged 25 to 40 in good health.

A single count supports this clonotype. V is TRBV4-3 and J is TRBJ2-2; D perhaps matches TRBD2 (6 bases). The CDR3 sequence is 14 residues long. The V gene lost 6 bases and the J gene lost 1 base, with 9 bases spanning the gap. Germline lookup yields CDR1 LGHNA and CDR2 YSLEER. The CDR3 DNA follows: TGCGCCAGCAGGGGGGGTCTGAACACCGGGGAGCTGTTTTTT. Translating it yields CASRGGLNTGELFF.

The chain links TRBV20-1 to TRBJ1-1, with 9 bases aligning to TRBD1. The V gene's germline CDR1 is DFQATT and CDR2 SNEGSKA (reference sequence). J gave up 1 base and V 3 bases, and 6 bases lay outside the gene matches. The CDR3 totals 15 residues. CDR3 sequence: CSASRRDRENTEAFF. The CDR3 coding sequence is TGCAGTGCTAGCCGCCGGGACAGGGAGAACACTGAAGCTTTCTTT.

The rearrangement uses TRBV7-2 and TRBJ2-1, with TRBD2 matching 13 bases. CDR1 and CDR2 from the germline V gene are SGHTA and FQGNSA. Trimming took 3 bases from V and 8 from J; bases not matched to a gene: 13. CDR3 length: 18 residues. The CDR3 coding sequence is TGTGCCAGCAGCTTCTTTACTAGCGGGGGGGTTAGATTATATGAGCAGTTCTTC. The encoded protein is CASSFFTSGGVRLYEQFF.

The chain carries TRBV6-2 or TRBV6-3 and TRBJ2-5; D unresolved. Germline assignment: CDR1 MNHEY and CDR2 SVGEGT. V lost 0 bases, J lost 11 bases, and 25 bases lay in between. The CDR3 covers 17 residues. As DNA, the CDR3 is TGTGCCAGCAGTTACTCCGCCTTGGAGTCCGCCCTGTTCGGGCAGTACTTC. Translated: CASSYSALESALFGQYF.

The gene calls are TRBV7-9 and TRBJ1-6; maybe TRBD1 (6 bases). CDR1 and CDR2 (germline): SEHNR, FQNEAQ (reference sequence). The ends were cut back, 5 bases at V and 10 bases at J, with 15 bases in the middle. CDR3 length: 14 amino acids. The CDR3 DNA follows: TGTGCCAGCAGCCCTCACAGGGAAACCTCACCCCTCCACTTT. Protein: CASSPHRETSPLHF.

The V call is TRBV27, the J call TRBJ2-1, with a tentative D call TRBD1 (6 bases). Germline values: CDR1 MNHEY, CDR2 SMNVEV (reference sequence). This CDR3 spans 14 amino acids. Deletions cut 2 bases from V and 5 bases from J, with 10 bases between. The chain's CDR3 is CASSLRGGNNEQFF. The CDR3 nucleotides read TGTGCCAGCAGTTTAAGAGGGGGAAACAATGAGCAGTTCTTC.

The chain carries TRBV5-1 and TRBJ2-7; a weak D match, TRBD2 (5 bases). In germline, CDR1 is SGHRS, CDR2 YFSETQ. The CDR3 runs 14 residues. V gave up 0 bases and J gave up 7 bases, with 14 bases separating them. The DNA of the CDR3 is TGCGCCAGCAGCTTGGCCTGGCTCGGGGATGAGCAGTACTTC. This gives the protein CASSLAWLGDEQYF. Together with reference TRBV5-1 and TRBJ2-7, the CDR3 gives the full variable domain: KAGVTQTPRYLIKTRGQQVTLSCSPISGHRSVSWYQQTPGQGLQFLFEYFSETQRNKGNFPGRFSGRQFSNSRSEMNVSTLELGDSALYLCASSLAWLGDEQYFGPGTRLTVT.

The CDR3 loop reads CASELNQGSEEQYF. The CDR3 DNA follows: TGTGCCAGCGAGCTGAACCAGGGATCAGAAGAGCAGTACTTC. The rearrangement links TRBV2 to TRBJ2-7, with D tentatively TRBD1 (5 bases). Germline-derived CDR1 and CDR2 are SNHLY and FYNNEI. This CDR3 is 14 amino acids long. Trimming stripped 8 bases from V and 7 bases from J, with 21 bases between.

The chain is built from TRBV9 and TRBJ1-4; D remains unclear. Germline lookup yields CDR1 SGDLS and CDR2 YYNGEE. This CDR3 has 16 amino acids. Deletions cut 0 bases from V and 9 bases from J, with 18 bases between. This CDR3 reads CASSVGDGRIEQKLFF. DNA for the CDR3: TGTGCCAGCAGCGTAGGCGATGGACGGATTGAACAAAAACTGTTTTTT.

A few counts support this clonotype. For the CDR3, the DNA is TGTGCCAGCAGCCAAGATCCGAAAAAAGAGACCCAGTACTTC. It encodes CASSQDPKKETQYF. This sequence joins TRBV4-2 and TRBJ2-5; no firm D call. The V gene lost 0 bases and the J gene lost 3 bases, with 8 bases spanning the gap. The CDR3 is 14 amino acids. Germline CDR1 LGHNA, CDR2 YNFKEQ.

The rearrangement uses TRBV6-6 and TRBJ2-7; 7 bases are shared with TRBD1. Germline V gene lookup returns CDR1 MNHNY and CDR2 SVGAGI (reference sequence). The CDR3 is 12 residues long. V was clipped by 10 bases and J by 2 bases; unmatched bases: 5. The CDR3 DNA sequence: TGTGCCACCCGGGACAGAACCTACGAGCAGTACTTC. It specifies CATRDRTYEQYF.

V and J are TRBV3-1 and TRBJ2-7; 10 bases align to TRBD1. Trimming removed 5 bases from V and 1 base from J; junction bases left unmatched: 5. The CDR3 length is 15 residues. From germline, CDR1 is LGHDT and CDR2 YNNKEL (reference sequence). In DNA form, the CDR3 reads TGTGCCAGCAGCTCGGACAGGGGGTTTTCCTACGAGCAGTACTTC. Its protein product is CASSSDRGFSYEQYF.

The chain has TRBV18 and TRBJ1-2; D not resolved. The V end was cut by 0 bases, the J end by 6 bases, with 11 bases between. This CDR3 is 14 amino acids long. Germline CDR1 reads KGHSH; CDR2 reads LQKENI. The CDR3 loop reads CASSPPSERDGYTF. Written as DNA, the CDR3 is TGTGCCAGCTCACCACCGAGCGAACGGGATGGCTACACCTTC.

This clonotype was counted between two and nine times. The chain is built from TRBV20-1 and TRBJ1-4; TRBD1 is a possible D gene (5 bases). V was clipped by 5 bases and J by 4 bases, with 11 bases between them. Germline V lookup: CDR1 DFQATT, CDR2 SNEGSKA (reference sequence). The CDR3 contains 13 residues. The CDR3 sequence is CSAGGLFNEKLFF. As DNA, the CDR3 is TGCAGTGCTGGGGGACTGTTTAATGAAAAACTGTTTTTT.

This clonotype was counted at least ten times. The V call is TRBV12-3 or TRBV12-4, the J call TRBJ1-2; D is ambiguous. This CDR3 contains 13 residues. Between the trimmed V and J ends, which lost 2 bases and 6 bases, there was a span of 10 bases. Here the CDR3 reads CASSLIGEDGYTF. The CDR3, as DNA: TGTGCCAGCAGTTTAATCGGGGAAGATGGCTACACCTTC.

The chain couples TRBV24-1 to TRBJ2-5; 7 nucleotides line up with TRBD1. V was pared by 9 bases and J by 3 bases, with 6 bases of the junction left unmatched. The CDR3 has 13 residues. The germline CDR1 and CDR2 sequences are KGHDR and SFDVKD. The CDR3 is CATSGTAKETQYF. DNA for the CDR3: TGTGCCACCTCTGGGACAGCGAAAGAGACCCAGTACTTC.

The chain combines TRBV7-2 with TRBJ2-3; 8 nucleotides align to TRBD2. Germline values: CDR1 SGHTA, CDR2 FQGNSA. The CDR3 consists of 15 residues. The ends lost 3 bases at V and 13 bases at J; junction bases unmatched: 15. CDR3 in DNA: TGTGCCAGCAGCTTTGAGAGCGGGGGTCACCCTCTGGAGTATTTT. Its translation is CASSFESGGHPLEYF.

This rearrangement joins TRBV29-1 to TRBJ1-4, with no clear D. The CDR3 contains 13 residues. V dropped 6 bases and J dropped 0 bases, with 8 bases sitting between them. Looked up from germline, CDR1 is SQVTM and CDR2 is ANQGSEA. The CDR3 DNA reads TGCAGCGTGCGGGTGGCAACTAATGAAAAACTGTTTTTT. As protein: CSVRVATNEKLFF.

This chain uses TRBV3-1 with TRBJ2-3, with D unresolved. V lost 1 base, J lost 5 bases, and 13 bases lay in between. The CDR3 is made up of 15 amino acids. Germline-derived CDR1 and CDR2 are LGHDT and YNNKEL (reference sequence). The CDR3 nucleotides are TGTGCCAGCAGCCAAGGGGTTATAAGAGGAGATACGCAGTATTTT. Its protein product is CASSQGVIRGDTQYF.

The chain carries TRBV4-3 and TRBJ2-7; 9 positions agree with TRBD1. This CDR3 contains 14 residues. The ends lost 8 bases at V and 4 bases at J; junction bases unmatched: 9. The germline gives CDR1 LGHNA, CDR2 YSLEER. CDR3 bases: TGCGCCAGCGCCCCGGGACAGGGAGAGTACGAGCAGTACTTC. This codes for CASAPGQGEYEQYF.

To note about this clonotype: A much larger clone differs by one base, so this may be a read error. The chain combines TRBV28 with TRBJ2-6; D may be TRBD2 (5 bases). The germline CDR1 and CDR2 sequences are MDHEN and SYDVKM. The CDR3 spans 14 residues. Trimming removed 8 bases at V and 3 bases at J, with 11 bases between. The CDR3, as DNA: TGTGCCAGCGGGAGAGGCTATGGGGCCAACGTCCTGACTTTC. This codes for CASGRGYGANVLTF. Looking up the rest from reference TRBV28 and TRBJ2-6 gives the full variable domain: DVKVTQSSRYLVKRTGEKVFLECVQDMDHENMFWYRQDPGLGLRLIYFSYDVKMKEKGDIPEGYSVSREKKERFSLILESASTNQTSMYLCASGRGYGANVLTFGAGSRLTVL.

The CDR3 here is CASSRAEQNTEAFF. The CDR3 DNA reads TGCGCCAGCAGCAGGGCGGAACAGAACACTGAAGCTTTCTTT. V and J are TRBV5-1 and TRBJ1-1, with D hard to call. Trimming left V 4 bases short and J 1 base short, with 11 bases between. Germline CDR1 and CDR2: SGHRS and YFSETQ. CDR3 length: 14 amino acids.

The chain has TRBV10-3 and TRBJ2-7; D unclear. The CDR3 extends over 13 amino acids. Germline V gives CDR1 ENHRY, CDR2 SYGVKD. Trimming pared 3 bases from V and 2 bases from J, leaving 8 bases between. The CDR3, as DNA: TGTGCCATCAGTGACGGTAATACCTACGAGCAGTACTTC. Protein: CAISDGNTYEQYF.

The J gene is TRBJ2-7, the V gene TRBV28, with D perhaps matching TRBD1 or TRBD2 (6 bases each). The CDR3 contains 16 residues. Germline V gene data show CDR1 as MDHEN and CDR2 as SYDVKM. V lost 4 bases and J lost 2, with 18 bases in between. CDR3 loop: CASSSGDTEGTYEQYF. CDR3 coding DNA: TGTGCCAGCAGTTCCGGGGACACGGAGGGGACCTACGAGCAGTACTTC.

This clonotype appeared many times. The chain joins TRBV30 to TRBJ2-3, with a possible D match to TRBD2 (6 bases). The CDR3 consists of 12 residues. Between the trimmed V and J ends, which lost 6 bases and 4 bases, there was a span of 11 bases. Germline CDR1 and CDR2: GTSNPN and SVGIG (reference sequence). In nucleotides, the CDR3 is TGTGCCTGCGGAGGGTTGGCAGATACGCAGTATTTT. It is translated as CACGGLADTQYF.

The CDR3: CASSGYRGPRPGNTIYF. The CDR3 nucleotides are TGTGCCAGCAGCGGCTACAGGGGGCCACGGCCTGGAAACACCATATATTTT. The chain has TRBV7-9 and TRBJ1-3; TRBD1 aligns across 9 bases. The CDR3 spans 17 residues. Germline lookup yields CDR1 SEHNR and CDR2 FQNEAQ (reference sequence). The J segment lost 2 bases and the V segment lost 5 bases, leaving 10 bases of the junction unmatched.

The gene calls are TRBV21-1 and TRBJ2-5. The end of the DNA is better explained by TRBJ2-7, so the J call may be wrong. TRBV21-1 is described as a pseudogene. The CDR3 is 11 residues long. The CDR3 bases are TGTGCCAGCAGCGCCCAATACGAGCAGTACTTC. Residues: CASSAQYEQYF.